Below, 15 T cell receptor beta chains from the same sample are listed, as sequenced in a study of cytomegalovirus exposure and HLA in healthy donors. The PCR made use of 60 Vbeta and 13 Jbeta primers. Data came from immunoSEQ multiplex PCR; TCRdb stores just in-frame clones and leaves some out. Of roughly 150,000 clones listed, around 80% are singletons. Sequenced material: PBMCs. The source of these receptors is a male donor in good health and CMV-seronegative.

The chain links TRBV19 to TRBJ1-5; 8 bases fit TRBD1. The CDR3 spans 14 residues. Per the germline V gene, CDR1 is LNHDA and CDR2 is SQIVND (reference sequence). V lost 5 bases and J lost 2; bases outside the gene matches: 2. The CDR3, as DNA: TGTGCCAGTAGTTTGGACAGGGGCAATCAGCCCCAGCATTTT. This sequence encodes CASSLDRGNQPQHF.

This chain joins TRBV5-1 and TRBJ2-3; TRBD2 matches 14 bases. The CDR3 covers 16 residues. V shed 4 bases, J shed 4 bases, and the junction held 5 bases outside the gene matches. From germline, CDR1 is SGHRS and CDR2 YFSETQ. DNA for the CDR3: TGCGCCAGCAGCACAGGGACTAGCGGGAGTGCAGATACGCAGTATTTT. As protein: CASSTGTSGSADTQYF.

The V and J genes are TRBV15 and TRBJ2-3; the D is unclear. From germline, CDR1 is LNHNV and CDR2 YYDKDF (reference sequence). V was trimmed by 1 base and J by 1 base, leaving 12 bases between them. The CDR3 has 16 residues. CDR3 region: CATSRGSSLGTDTQYF. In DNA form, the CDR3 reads TGTGCCACCAGCAGAGGTAGTAGCTTAGGCACAGATACGCAGTATTTT. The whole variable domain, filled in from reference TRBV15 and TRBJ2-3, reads DAMVIQNPRYQVTQFGKPVTLSCSQTLNHNVMYWYQQKSSQAPKLLFHYYDKDFNNEADTPDNFQSRRPNTSFCFLDIRSPGLGDTAMYLCATSRGSSLGTDTQYFGPGTRLTVL.

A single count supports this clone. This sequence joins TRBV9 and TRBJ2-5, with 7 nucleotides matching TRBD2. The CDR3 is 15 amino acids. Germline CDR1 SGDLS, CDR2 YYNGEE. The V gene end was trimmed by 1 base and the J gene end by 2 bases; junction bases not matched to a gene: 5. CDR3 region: CASSVYSGLQETQYF. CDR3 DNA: TGTGCCAGCAGCGTATACTCGGGACTACAAGAGACCCAGTACTTC.

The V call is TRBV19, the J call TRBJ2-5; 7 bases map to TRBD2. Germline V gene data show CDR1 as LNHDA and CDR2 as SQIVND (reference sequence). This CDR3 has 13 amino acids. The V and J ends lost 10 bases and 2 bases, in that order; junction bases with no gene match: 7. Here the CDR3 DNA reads TGTGCCACCTCCACTAGCGATCAAGAGACCCAGTACTTC. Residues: CATSTSDQETQYF.

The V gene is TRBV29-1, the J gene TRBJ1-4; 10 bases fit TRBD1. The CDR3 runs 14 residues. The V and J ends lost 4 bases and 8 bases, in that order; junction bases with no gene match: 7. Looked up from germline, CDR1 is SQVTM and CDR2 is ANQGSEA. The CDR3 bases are TGCAGCGTTGTGTGGGACAGGGGAGGCGAAAAACTGTTTTTT. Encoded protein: CSVVWDRGGEKLFF.

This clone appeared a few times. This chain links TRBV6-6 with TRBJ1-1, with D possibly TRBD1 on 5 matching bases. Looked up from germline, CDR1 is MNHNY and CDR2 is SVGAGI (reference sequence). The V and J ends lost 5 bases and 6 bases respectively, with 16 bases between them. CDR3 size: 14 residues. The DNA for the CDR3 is TGTGCCAGCAGTGAGGGAGGGGACGGGGCTGAAGCTTTCTTT. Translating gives CASSEGGDGAEAFF.

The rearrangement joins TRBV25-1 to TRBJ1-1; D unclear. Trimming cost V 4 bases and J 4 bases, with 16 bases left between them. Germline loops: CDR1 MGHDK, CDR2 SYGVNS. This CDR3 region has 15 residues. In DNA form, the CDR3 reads TGTGCCAGCAGTGCAGAACCCCGGAGAGGCACTGAAGCTTTCTTT. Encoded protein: CASSAEPRRGTEAFF.

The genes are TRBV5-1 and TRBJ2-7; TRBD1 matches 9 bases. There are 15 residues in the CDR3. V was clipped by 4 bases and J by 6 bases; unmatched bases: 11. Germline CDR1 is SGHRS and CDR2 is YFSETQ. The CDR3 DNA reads TGCGCCAGCAGCCGTATTCCGGGACAGGGCTCCGAGCAGTACTTC. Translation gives CASSRIPGQGSEQYF.

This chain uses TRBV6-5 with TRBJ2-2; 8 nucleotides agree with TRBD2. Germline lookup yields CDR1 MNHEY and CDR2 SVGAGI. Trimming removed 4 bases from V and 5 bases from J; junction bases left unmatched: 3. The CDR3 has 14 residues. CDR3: CASSSGGSTGELFF. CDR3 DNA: TGTGCCAGCAGTTCGGGAGGGAGTACCGGGGAGCTGTTTTTT.

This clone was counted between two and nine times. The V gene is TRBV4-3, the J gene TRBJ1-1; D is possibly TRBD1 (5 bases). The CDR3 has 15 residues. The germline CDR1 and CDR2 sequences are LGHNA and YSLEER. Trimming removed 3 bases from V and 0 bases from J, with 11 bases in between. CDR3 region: CASSHRQGLNTEAFF. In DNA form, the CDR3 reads TGCGCCAGCAGCCATCGGCAGGGTCTGAACACTGAAGCTTTCTTT.

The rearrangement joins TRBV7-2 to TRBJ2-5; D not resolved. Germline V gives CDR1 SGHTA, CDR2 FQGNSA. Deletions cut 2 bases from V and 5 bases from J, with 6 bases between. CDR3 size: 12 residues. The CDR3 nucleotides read TGTGCCAGCAGCTTAATCCGGGAGACCCAGTACTTC. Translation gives CASSLIRETQYF.

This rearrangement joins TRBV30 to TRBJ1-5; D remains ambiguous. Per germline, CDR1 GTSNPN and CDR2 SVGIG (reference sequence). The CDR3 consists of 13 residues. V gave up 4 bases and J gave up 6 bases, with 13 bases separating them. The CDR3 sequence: CAWTAGVGQPQHF. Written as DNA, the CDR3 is TGTGCCTGGACCGCCGGGGTTGGTCAGCCCCAGCATTTT.

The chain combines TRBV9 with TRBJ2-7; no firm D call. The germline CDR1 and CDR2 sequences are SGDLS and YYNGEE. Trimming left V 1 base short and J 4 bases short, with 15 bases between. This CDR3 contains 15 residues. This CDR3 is CASSVFDGWPYEQYF. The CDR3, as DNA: TGTGCCAGCAGCGTATTTGACGGGTGGCCTTACGAGCAGTACTTC. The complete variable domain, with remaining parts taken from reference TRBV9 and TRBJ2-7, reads DSGVTQTPKHLITATGQRVTLRCSPRSGDLSVYWYQQSLDQGLQFLIQYYNGEERAKGNILERFSAQQFPDLHSELNLSSLELGDSALYFCASSVFDGWPYEQYFGPGTRLTVT.

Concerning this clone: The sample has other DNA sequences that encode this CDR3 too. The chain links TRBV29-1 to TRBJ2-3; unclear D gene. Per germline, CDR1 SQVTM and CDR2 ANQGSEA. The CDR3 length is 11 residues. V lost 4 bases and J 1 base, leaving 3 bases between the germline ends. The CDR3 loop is CSVAGTDTQYF. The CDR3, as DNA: TGCAGCGTTGCGGGCACAGATACGCAGTATTTT.